This TCR beta chain is from a study of cytomegalovirus exposure and HLA in healthy donors. Study results and caveats: Analysis performed later found 16,000 or so TCR beta sequences associated with HLA alleles at 0.05 false discovery rate. The records held CMV serostatus as the only immune exposure information. Reports indicate that TCR beta sequences accurately predicted the HLA-A and HLA-B alleles of most subjects.

As concerns this clone: Its antigen is currently unknown.

Both 60 Vbeta primers and 13 Jbeta primers went into the PCR. Libraries were prepared by immunoSEQ multiplex PCR; TCRdb keeps only in-frame clonotypes and omits some of them. Of under 250,000 clones listed, approximately 78% are singletons. This sequence was found in a woman between 40 and 50 years old in good health and CMV-seronegative. Sequenced input: PBMCs.

The chain's CDR3 is CASSTALGLAGVETQYF. The CDR3 DNA reads as TGTGCCAGCAGCACCGCCTTGGGTCTAGCGGGAGTGGAGACCCAGTACTTC. J is TRBJ2-5 and V is TRBV7-9; 10 bases match TRBD2. This CDR3 is built from 17 residues. Germline values: CDR1 SEHNR, CDR2 FQNEAQ (reference sequence). With V trimmed by 5 bases and J by 5 bases, 14 bases remained unmatched.